The 10 T cell receptor beta chains reported below all come from one sample, sequenced in a study of CD8 T cells in Susac syndrome. Random-hexamer reverse transcription was applied to roughly 0.5 to 1 ug RNA. TCRdb used MiXCR to reprocess the immunoSEQ multiplex PCR reads, holding one entry per CDR3 protein. The sample consists of around 53,000 distinct CDR3 sequences, around 95% of them appearing once. The sequenced sample consisted of CD8+ T cells from PBMCs. The receptors originated from a human donor with Susac syndrome.

This rearrangement joins TRBV20-1 to TRBJ2-3; 7 positions agree with TRBD1. Germline CDR1 is DFQATT and CDR2 is SNEGSKA (reference sequence). CDR3 length equals 12 residues. J was trimmed by 0 bases and V by 6 bases; bases with no gene match: 0. CDR3 bases: TGCAGTGCCAGGGGGAGCACAGATACGCAGTATTTT. Residues: CSARGSTDTQYF.

This clonotype came up a few times. The chain joins TRBV6-5 to TRBJ2-1; D remains unclear. The germline V and J ends were trimmed by 2 bases and 7 bases, with 18 bases remaining between them. The CDR3 is made up of 16 amino acids. Per the germline V gene, CDR1 is MNHEY and CDR2 is SVGAGI. CDR3 in amino acids: CASSYLISPLENEQFF. CDR3 bases: TGTGCCAGCAGTTACCTCATCAGCCCTCTAGAGAATGAGCAGTTCTTC.

The CDR3: CASSARQGNQETQYF. As DNA, the CDR3 is TGTGCCAGCAGCGCCAGACAGGGGAATCAAGAGACCCAGTACTTC. This chain links TRBV9 with TRBJ2-5, with 8 bases lining up with TRBD1. This CDR3 has 15 amino acids. Germline V gives CDR1 SGDLS, CDR2 YYNGEE. Unmatched junction bases numbered 6, after V lost 3 bases and J lost 2 bases.

The chain combines TRBV29-1 with TRBJ2-7; 8 nucleotides line up with TRBD2. J gave up 2 bases and V 4 bases, and 7 bases lay outside the gene matches. Per germline, CDR1 SQVTM and CDR2 ANQGSEA. The CDR3 has 14 residues. CDR3 nucleotide sequence: TGCAGCGTTGTAATGACGGGGGGGACCTACGAGCAGTACTTC. Amino acids: CSVVMTGGTYEQYF.

The V and J genes are TRBV4-2 and TRBJ1-1; no clear D. The CDR3 is 13 residues long. Germline lookup yields CDR1 LGHNA and CDR2 YNFKEQ. Deletions cut 4 bases from V and 2 bases from J, with 8 bases between. CDR3 bases: TGTGCCAGCAGCCCCTCAGTAAACACTGAAGCTTTCTTT. This gives the protein CASSPSVNTEAFF.

The gene calls are TRBV7-2 and TRBJ1-2; D gene ambiguous. V was cut by 0 bases and J by 4 bases, with 12 bases left in between. CDR3 length equals 15 residues. Germline CDR1 SGHTA, CDR2 FQGNSA. The CDR3 here is CASSLAERTRYGYTF. The CDR3 DNA reads TGTGCCAGCAGCTTAGCGGAACGGACCCGCTATGGCTACACCTTC.

The J gene is TRBJ1-1, the V gene TRBV10-3; D is possibly TRBD1 (6 bases). Trimming shortened V by 8 bases and J by 10 bases, and 17 bases separated the two germline ends. This CDR3 is 12 amino acids long. Germline lookup yields CDR1 ENHRY and CDR2 SYGVKD. The CDR3, as DNA: TGTGCCATCGAGTCCGGGGGCAGGGTAGCTTTCTTT. It codes for CAIESGGRVAFF.

The V call is TRBV4-2, the J call TRBJ2-5; 8 bases map to TRBD1. CDR3 length equals 16 residues. V shed 3 bases and J 5 bases; nucleotides not matched to a gene: 11. Germline values: CDR1 LGHNA, CDR2 YNFKEQ. CDR3 nucleotides: TGTGCCAGCAGCCACAAGACAGGGGATTTTTCGGAGACCCAGTACTTC. This sequence encodes CASSHKTGDFSETQYF.

The chain is built from TRBV7-6 and TRBJ2-5; tentatively, D is TRBD1 (8 bases). Per germline, CDR1 SGHVS and CDR2 FNYEAQ. V was clipped by 5 bases and J by 7 bases, with 17 bases between them. The CDR3 covers 14 residues. The CDR3 sequence: CASSQTGEGATQYF. Here the CDR3 DNA reads TGTGCCAGCAGCCAGACAGGGGAGGGGGCGACCCAGTACTTC.

J is TRBJ1-5 and V is TRBV30; no firm D call. The CDR3 is 13 residues long. Germline CDR1 and CDR2: GTSNPN and SVGIG (reference sequence). The V end was cut by 0 bases, the J end by 5 bases, with 8 bases between. The CDR3 DNA follows: TGTGCCTGGAGTGTAATCGGGGATCAGCCCCAGCATTTT. It translates to CAWSVIGDQPQHF.